The 29 T cell receptor beta chains below all came from one sample that was sequenced in a study of blood T cell repertoires in COVID-19. The assay was immunoSEQ multiplex PCR, and TCRdb's table has in-frame clones only and misses some. The sample consists of some 300,000 clones, 90% of them appearing once. Sequencing was carried out using PBMCs or T cells enriched from blood (not recorded which). These receptors came from a woman aged 25 to 39 who had been exposed to COVID-19.

The chain carries TRBV19 and TRBJ1-5; D might be TRBD1 (6 bases). This CDR3 contains 16 residues. With 3 bases removed from V and 2 bases from J, the gap between germline ends came to 14 bases. The V gene's germline CDR1 is LNHDA and CDR2 SQIVND (reference sequence). In nucleotides, the CDR3 is TGTGCCAGTAGTATTCCCCCCCGGACAGGCAATCAGCCCCAGCATTTT. Its protein is CASSIPPRTGNQPQHF.

The chain combines TRBV9 with TRBJ1-2, with 7 bases lining up with TRBD1. The CDR3 totals 16 residues. Germline V CDR1 and CDR2: SGDLS, YYNGEE. The trim removed 2 bases at V and 3 bases at J, leaving 10 bases unmatched. DNA of the CDR3: TGTGCCAGCAGCGTGCCCTTCACAGGGGCTGACTATGGCTACACCTTC. This encodes CASSVPFTGADYGYTF.

This clone was counted between two and nine times. This chain connects TRBV4-3 to TRBJ1-1; D is unclear. V lost 0 bases, J lost 0 bases, and 17 bases lay in between. The CDR3 runs to 18 residues. In germline, CDR1 is LGHNA, CDR2 YSLEER. The CDR3 coding sequence is TGCGCCAGCAGCCAAGATTTGCCACGGAGTAGTATGAACACTGAAGCTTTCTTT. Protein: CASSQDLPRSSMNTEAFF.

Worth noting for this clone: The sample carries other DNA sequences with the same CDR3. The chain uses TRBV7-3 and TRBJ1-1, with D maybe TRBD1 (6 bases). V was shortened by 4 bases and J by 2 bases, with 8 bases between the two germline ends. Looked up from germline, CDR1 is SGHTA and CDR2 is FQGTGA. The CDR3 spans 13 residues. This CDR3 is CASSSQGNTEAFF. Written as DNA, the CDR3 is TGTGCCAGCAGCTCACAGGGAAACACTGAAGCTTTCTTT.

This clone was picked up many times. V is TRBV7-2 and J is TRBJ1-6; D is ambiguous. This CDR3 has 17 residues. The V end was cut by 5 bases, the J end by 7 bases, with 21 bases between. Germline V lookup: CDR1 SGHTA, CDR2 FQGNSA. The CDR3 loop reads CASSLNSGPLANSPLHF. CDR3 nucleotide sequence: TGTGCCAGCAGCCTCAACTCCGGCCCCTTAGCCAATTCACCCCTCCACTTT.

The chain employs TRBV2 and TRBJ1-2; 9 bases line up with TRBD1. V shed 6 bases and J 7 bases; nucleotides not matched to a gene: 9. The germline V gene encodes CDR1 SNHLY and CDR2 FYNNEI. CDR3 length: 14 residues. Here the CDR3 reads CASRGDRATPGYTF. CDR3 bases: TGTGCCAGCAGGGGGGACAGGGCCACTCCTGGCTACACCTTC.

The chain carries TRBV7-9 and TRBJ2-4, with a possible D match to TRBD2 (5 bases). Deletions cut 3 bases from V and 3 bases from J, with 12 bases between. Germline V gene data show CDR1 as SEHNR and CDR2 as FQNEAQ (reference sequence). The CDR3 consists of 15 residues. The CDR3 sequence: CASSFWVEGKNIQYF. In DNA form, the CDR3 reads TGTGCCAGCAGCTTTTGGGTCGAGGGCAAAAACATTCAGTACTTC.

The genes are TRBV5-8 and TRBJ1-4; 8 bases fit TRBD1. Losses at the gene ends were 3 bases for V and 7 bases for J; bases not matched to a gene: 8. The germline gives CDR1 SGHTS, CDR2 YDEGEE. CDR3 length: 15 residues. The CDR3 region is CASSSDRGWREKLFF. DNA for the CDR3: TGTGCCAGCAGCTCAGACAGGGGTTGGCGTGAAAAACTGTTTTTT.

This chain connects TRBV7-9 to TRBJ2-1; TRBD2 agrees at 11 bases. The CDR3 covers 15 residues. Looked up from germline, CDR1 is SEHNR and CDR2 is FQNEAQ (reference sequence). V lost 7 bases and J lost 4; bases outside the gene matches: 6. The CDR3: CASIPGLAAYNEQFF. As DNA, the CDR3 is TGTGCCAGCATCCCGGGACTAGCGGCTTACAATGAGCAGTTCTTC.

This chain uses TRBV9 with TRBJ2-1; maybe TRBD2 (7 bases). Looked up from germline, CDR1 is SGDLS and CDR2 is YYNGEE. This CDR3 is 15 amino acids long. The V end was cut by 1 base, the J end by 7 bases, with 15 bases between. The CDR3 nucleotides read TGTGCCAGCAGCGTATGGGGGGGCCTTGGTAATGAGCAGTTCTTC. It codes for CASSVWGGLGNEQFF.

The CDR3 sequence is CASSLVGKARTAFNYGYTF. The CDR3 DNA reads as TGCGCCAGCAGCTTGGTAGGTAAAGCTAGGACAGCATTCAACTATGGCTACACCTTC. This sequence joins TRBV5-1 and TRBJ1-2; TRBD1 might be the D (6 bases). With 0 bases removed from V and 2 bases from J, the gap between germline ends came to 23 bases. There are 19 residues in the CDR3. CDR1 is SGHRS and CDR2 is YFSETQ in the germline V gene.

For this clone: The sample contains more than one DNA sequence encoding this CDR3. This chain connects TRBV6-5 to TRBJ1-5; D gene unclear. The CDR3 spans 14 residues. The V end lost 0 bases, the J end lost 5 bases, and 8 bases lay between the germline ends. Germline loops: CDR1 MNHEY, CDR2 SVGAGI. The CDR3 bases are TGTGCCAGCAGTTACTCACGGGGAGATCAGCCCCAGCATTTT. Amino acids: CASSYSRGDQPQHF.

This chain joins TRBV18 and TRBJ1-1; D unclear. There are 16 residues in the CDR3. From germline, CDR1 is KGHSH and CDR2 LQKENI. The V and J ends lost 2 bases and 1 base respectively, with 14 bases between them. As DNA, the CDR3 is TGTGCCAGCTCACCAACGGTAAGGCGCGGGAACACTGAAGCTTTCTTT. It codes for CASSPTVRRGNTEAFF.

V gene TRBV2 combines with J gene TRBJ1-2; perhaps TRBD1 as D (5 bases). Per germline, CDR1 SNHLY and CDR2 FYNNEI. V lost 4 bases and J 3 bases, leaving 9 bases between the germline ends. CDR3 length: 13 residues. The CDR3 protein is CASSVGGDYGYTF. For the CDR3, the DNA is TGTGCCAGCAGTGTGGGGGGAGACTATGGCTACACCTTC.

The chain recombines TRBV10-3 with TRBJ1-1; 12 nucleotides align to TRBD1. V was pared by 4 bases and J by 3 bases, with 9 bases of the junction left unmatched. The CDR3 contains 17 residues. The germline CDR1 and CDR2 sequences are ENHRY and SYGVKD. The chain's CDR3 is CAISGGQGARLDTEAFF. The CDR3 bases are TGTGCCATCAGTGGGGGACAGGGGGCGCGTTTGGACACTGAAGCTTTCTTT.

The gene calls are TRBV5-1 and TRBJ2-5; 8 bases are a match to TRBD2. This CDR3 has 16 residues. The ends lost 0 bases at V and 7 bases at J; junction bases unmatched: 11. CDR1 and CDR2 from the germline V gene are SGHRS and YFSETQ. The CDR3 sequence: CASSLVTSGLSGTQYF. CDR3 coding DNA: TGCGCCAGCAGCTTGGTAACTAGCGGTCTGAGTGGGACCCAGTACTTC.

This clone came up once. The V gene is TRBV21-1, the J gene TRBJ2-2; the D call of TRBD1 is as the table states it, not checked on the DNA. TRBV21-1 is labeled a pseudogene. The CDR3 consists of 17 residues. This CDR3 reads CASSKFTGTAGTGELFF. CDR3 in DNA: TGTGCCAGCAGCAAGTTTACCGGGACAGCGGGCACCGGGGAGCTGTTTTTT.

The genes are TRBV9 and TRBJ1-4; D is possibly TRBD1 (6 bases). This CDR3 comprises 14 residues. Germline V gene data show CDR1 as SGDLS and CDR2 as YYNGEE. Trimming removed 2 bases from V and 7 bases from J, with 12 bases in between. The CDR3: CASSVTGAPEKLFF. DNA of the CDR3: TGTGCCAGCAGCGTGACAGGTGCCCCTGAAAAACTGTTTTTT.

The chain couples TRBV3-1 (or the pseudogene TRBV3-2) to TRBJ1-4, with 9 bases identical to TRBD1. V gave up 4 bases and J gave up 8 bases; unmatched junction bases: 8. The CDR3 loop spans 15 amino acids. Germline CDR1 is LGHDT and CDR2 is YNNKEL (reference sequence). The CDR3 coding sequence is TGTGCCAGCAGCCGAGAGACAGGGGGAGGAGAAAAACTGTTTTTT. Protein sequence: CASSRETGGGEKLFF.

This clone is a singleton in its sample. This sequence joins TRBV18 and TRBJ1-1; D is unresolved. This CDR3 comprises 13 residues. V lost 4 bases and J lost 2, with 8 bases in between. Germline loops: CDR1 KGHSH, CDR2 LQKENI. This chain's CDR3 is CASSLQYNTEAFF. Here the CDR3 DNA reads TGTGCCAGCTCACTACAGTATAACACTGAAGCTTTCTTT.

The chain links TRBV18 to TRBJ1-5; D gene uncertain. Germline CDR1 is KGHSH and CDR2 is LQKENI. V was pared by 0 bases and J by 2 bases, with 8 bases between. The CDR3 contains 15 residues. CDR3 DNA: TGTGCCAGCTCACCACCGGTCGGGGGCAATCAGCCCCAGCATTTT. It encodes CASSPPVGGNQPQHF.

This chain links TRBV11-2 with TRBJ1-1, with 9 bases aligning to TRBD1. Germline V lookup: CDR1 SGHAT, CDR2 FQNNGV. Trimming removed 1 base from V and 4 bases from J; junction bases left unmatched: 7. The CDR3 is 16 amino acids. CDR3 sequence reads: CASSLVPGQGGTEAFF. The CDR3 DNA sequence: TGTGCCAGCAGCTTAGTACCGGGACAGGGAGGCACTGAAGCTTTCTTT.

The chain links TRBV6-4 to TRBJ1-1; 7 bases line up with TRBD1. The germline gives CDR1 MRHNA, CDR2 SNTAGT. J lost 1 base, V lost 4 bases, and 15 bases had no gene match. The CDR3 spans 18 residues. CDR3 in amino acids: CASSAGQERPVKNTEAFF. CDR3 coding DNA: TGTGCCAGCAGTGCTGGACAGGAGCGCCCCGTAAAGAACACTGAAGCTTTCTTT.

The rearrangement uses TRBV5-1 and TRBJ1-2, with D perhaps TRBD1 (6 bases). Germline V gives CDR1 SGHRS, CDR2 YFSETQ. The V end was cut by 4 bases, the J end by 8 bases, with 18 bases between. CDR3 length equals 14 residues. This chain's CDR3 is CASSMNRASEGYTF. CDR3 DNA: TGCGCCAGCAGCATGAACAGGGCGTCGGAGGGCTACACCTTC. Drawing the rest from reference TRBV5-1 and TRBJ1-2, the complete variable domain is KAGVTQTPRYLIKTRGQQVTLSCSPISGHRSVSWYQQTPGQGLQFLFEYFSETQRNKGNFPGRFSGRQFSNSRSEMNVSTLELGDSALYLCASSMNRASEGYTFGSGTRLTVV.

V usage is TRBV5-1 and J usage is TRBJ1-2; TRBD1 might be the D (5 bases). Germline lookup yields CDR1 SGHRS and CDR2 YFSETQ. This CDR3 contains 13 residues. V lost 4 bases to trimming and J lost 2 bases, with 9 bases between them. The CDR3 nucleotides are TGCGCCAGCAGCCCCGACAGAAACTATGGCTACACCTTC. Its protein is CASSPDRNYGYTF.

This rearrangement joins TRBV19 to TRBJ2-1, with D uncertain. Germline CDR1 is LNHDA and CDR2 is SQIVND (reference sequence). The V end lost 3 bases, the J end lost 0 bases, and 9 bases lay between the germline ends. There are 15 residues in the CDR3. The CDR3 nucleotides read TGTGCCAGTAGTATTGATACGAGCTCCTACAATGAGCAGTTCTTC. Its translation: CASSIDTSSYNEQFF. The full variable domain, rest sourced from reference TRBV19 and TRBJ2-1, is DGGITQSPKYLFRKEGQNVTLSCEQNLNHDAMYWYRQDPGQGLRLIYYSQIVNDFQKGDIAEGYSVSREKKESFPLTVTSAQKNPTAFYLCASSIDTSSYNEQFFGPGTRLTVL.

The genes are TRBV9 and TRBJ2-1; D gene ambiguous. Germline V gene sequence: CDR1 SGDLS, CDR2 YYNGEE. The CDR3 length is 17 residues. V was cut by 3 bases and J by 6 bases, with 22 bases left in between. CDR3 loop: CASSAHAENGRVNEQFF. The DNA for the CDR3 is TGTGCCAGCAGCGCCCACGCGGAGAATGGTCGGGTCAATGAGCAGTTCTTC. The full variable domain, its missing parts supplied by reference TRBV9 and TRBJ2-1, is DSGVTQTPKHLITATGQRVTLRCSPRSGDLSVYWYQQSLDQGLQFLIQYYNGEERAKGNILERFSAQQFPDLHSELNLSSLELGDSALYFCASSAHAENGRVNEQFFGPGTRLTVL.

DNA of the CDR3: TGTGCCAGCAGCCAAGATGAGGGCGGACTCTACACCTTC. Its protein product is CASSQDEGGLYTF. The rearrangement uses TRBV14 and TRBJ1-2; D ambiguous. Germline assignment: CDR1 SGHDN and CDR2 FVKESK. This CDR3 is 13 amino acids long. Trimming cost V 0 bases and J 10 bases, with 12 bases left between them.

The CDR3 DNA follows: TGTGCCAGCAGCCCCCGGGACAGGGGGCGAACTGAAGCTTTCTTT. Translation: CASSPRDRGRTEAFF. The rearrangement uses TRBV11-2 and TRBJ1-1, with 12 positions matching TRBD1. The V and J ends lost 5 bases and 5 bases, in that order; junction bases with no gene match: 6. CDR1 is SGHAT and CDR2 is FQNNGV in the germline V gene. The CDR3 has 15 residues.